This passage covers 23 T cell receptor beta chains from one sample sequenced in a study of long-term antiretroviral therapy in people with HIV. The assay used was immunoSEQ (version v3.0), run at survey level. Data came from immunoSEQ multiplex PCR; TCRdb stores just in-frame clones and leaves some out. The repertoire has about 22,000 clones, more than 70% of them found once; the top ten carry 6.4%. The sequencing used unsorted PBMCs, collected 0.6 years after starting antiretroviral therapy. The receptors were sampled from a man in his sixties with HIV.

J is TRBJ2-5 and V is TRBV7-3; D is unclear. V was clipped by 3 bases and J by 5 bases, with 7 bases between them. Germline-derived CDR1 and CDR2 are SGHTA and FQGTGA. The CDR3 consists of 12 residues. CDR3 region: CASSFLGETQYF. CDR3 sequence (DNA): TGTGCCAGCAGCTTTTTGGGCGAGACCCAGTACTTC.

The J gene is TRBJ2-3, the V gene TRBV7-9; weak D call: TRBD2 (6 bases). The germline CDR1 and CDR2 sequences are SEHNR and FQNEAQ (reference sequence). V lost 6 bases to trimming and J lost 1 base, with 14 bases between them. CDR3 size: 15 residues. The CDR3 sequence is CASSPSTGGTDTQYF. CDR3 sequence (DNA): TGTGCCAGCAGTCCCTCTACGGGAGGCACAGATACGCAGTATTTT.

The chain combines TRBV21-1 with TRBJ1-5. TRBV21-1 counts as a pseudogene. The CDR3 extends over 19 amino acids. As DNA, the CDR3 is TGTGCCAGCAGCAAAGCGGTCGTATGGACCTTGATCAGGAATCAGCCCCAGCATTTT. It translates to CASSKAVVWTLIRNQPQHF.

This rearrangement joins TRBV11-2 to TRBJ2-7; D ambiguous. From germline, CDR1 is SGHAT and CDR2 FQNNGV. This CDR3 is 11 amino acids long. Trimming took off 5 bases at V and 6 bases at J, with 8 bases between the two ends. The CDR3: CASSPQVEQYF. CDR3 nucleotides: TGTGCCAGCAGCCCCCAAGTCGAGCAGTACTTC.

The genes are TRBV7-6 and TRBJ1-2; TRBD1 matches at 8 bases. The CDR3 loop spans 15 amino acids. Germline V CDR1 and CDR2: SGHVS, FNYEAQ. Trimming removed 5 bases from V and 8 bases from J; junction bases left unmatched: 13. Here the CDR3 DNA reads TGTGCCAGCAGCCTTGGGGGACAGGTTAACGTAGGCTACACCTTC. Translation: CASSLGGQVNVGYTF.

The chain combines TRBV6-5 with TRBJ2-7, with D perhaps matching TRBD1 (5 bases). Trimming removed 4 bases at V and 3 bases at J, with 13 bases between. Germline CDR1 MNHEY, CDR2 SVGAGI. The CDR3 consists of 14 residues. This CDR3 is CASSSPTAYYEQYF. CDR3 DNA: TGTGCCAGCAGTTCCCCGACAGCCTACTACGAGCAGTACTTC.

The chain is built from TRBV19 and TRBJ2-7; tentatively, D is TRBD1 (5 bases). This CDR3 region has 14 residues. With 6 bases removed from V and 0 bases from J, the gap between germline ends came to 12 bases. In germline, CDR1 is LNHDA, CDR2 SQIVND (reference sequence). The CDR3 region has the DNA TGTGCCAGTAGCTACGGACACTTCTCCTACGAGCAGTACTTC. It translates to CASSYGHFSYEQYF.

The chain carries TRBV4-3 and TRBJ1-1; D is perhaps TRBD1 (6 bases). The CDR3 sequence is 14 residues long. V dropped 6 bases and J dropped 3 bases, with 14 bases sitting between them. Germline-derived CDR1 and CDR2 are LGHNA and YSLEER. The CDR3 is CASSLRGIDTEAFF. CDR3 nucleotide sequence: TGCGCCAGCAGTCTGAGGGGGATCGACACTGAAGCTTTCTTT.

The rearrangement uses TRBV2 and TRBJ1-1; D unresolved. This CDR3 is built from 13 residues. Germline V gene lookup returns CDR1 SNHLY and CDR2 FYNNEI. Trimming pared 6 bases from V and 3 bases from J, leaving 11 bases between. The CDR3 sequence is CASRSVRYTEAFF. CDR3 DNA: TGTGCCAGCAGATCGGTTCGGTACACTGAAGCTTTCTTT.

This sequence joins TRBV11-2 and TRBJ1-1; TRBD1 matches at 7 bases. V was pared by 5 bases and J by 0 bases, with 9 bases of the junction left unmatched. This CDR3 is built from 16 residues. Germline CDR1 and CDR2: SGHAT and FQNNGV. The CDR3 protein is CASSPRTGAMNTEAFF. In DNA, the CDR3 is TGTGCCAGCAGCCCCCGGACAGGAGCCATGAACACTGAAGCTTTCTTT.

The chain recombines TRBV7-9 with TRBJ2-7; the D is unclear. Germline CDR1 and CDR2: SEHNR and FQNEAQ (reference sequence). This CDR3 spans 14 amino acids. Trimming pared 2 bases from V and 2 bases from J, leaving 10 bases between. CDR3 sequence (DNA): TGTGCCAGCAGCTTAAACGCAGTTACCTACGAGCAGTACTTC. This encodes CASSLNAVTYEQYF.

The chain is built from TRBV7-6 and TRBJ2-3, with 12 positions matching TRBD2. CDR3 size: 16 residues. V lost 1 base to trimming and J lost 5 bases; unmatched junction nucleotides: 4. Germline V gives CDR1 SGHVS, CDR2 FNYEAQ. The CDR3 sequence is CASSLGLAGGQDTQYF. In DNA, the CDR3 is TGTGCCAGCAGCTTAGGCCTAGCGGGAGGGCAAGATACGCAGTATTTT.

The genes are TRBV28 and TRBJ1-4; the D is unclear. Trimming removed 6 bases at V and 4 bases at J, with 27 bases between. The CDR3 consists of 19 residues. The germline CDR1 and CDR2 sequences are MDHEN and SYDVKM. The CDR3 sequence: CASRTPEVTPTFGNEKLFF. The CDR3 DNA sequence: TGTGCCAGCAGGACTCCCGAGGTTACACCGACCTTTGGTAATGAAAAACTGTTTTTT.

The chain has TRBV5-1 and TRBJ2-2; D gene unclear. V shed 1 base and J shed 4 bases, with 8 bases lying between them. The CDR3 is 14 residues long. From germline, CDR1 is SGHRS and CDR2 YFSETQ. CDR3 sequence reads: CASSLIPSTGELFF. CDR3 nucleotide sequence: TGCGCCAGCAGCTTGATCCCGAGCACCGGGGAGCTGTTTTTT.

The chain couples TRBV9 to TRBJ2-2; the match to TRBD1 covers 8 bases. The CDR3 has 15 residues. The germline V gene has CDR1 SGDLS and CDR2 YYNGEE. With 0 bases clipped from V and 4 bases from J, the junction kept 2 bases outside the gene matches. CDR3 residues: CASSVETGATGELFF. CDR3 in DNA: TGTGCCAGCAGCGTAGAGACAGGGGCCACCGGGGAGCTGTTTTTT.

The rearrangement joins TRBV4-2 to TRBJ2-4, with 7 positions matching TRBD2. Unmatched junction bases numbered 8, after V lost 0 bases and J lost 3 bases. This CDR3 is 17 amino acids long. CDR1 LGHNA and CDR2 YNFKEQ come from the germline V gene. The CDR3, as DNA: TGTGCCAGCAGCCAAGAAGTGTACGCGGGAGTCAAAAACATTCAGTACTTC. Translation gives CASSQEVYAGVKNIQYF.

This rearrangement joins TRBV5-4 to TRBJ2-2; 14 positions match TRBD2. Looked up from germline, CDR1 is SGHNT and CDR2 is YYREEE (reference sequence). The CDR3 covers 18 residues. V shed 0 bases and J 5 bases; nucleotides not matched to a gene: 6. The CDR3 DNA sequence: TGTGCCAGCAGCTTGGCCTATGGGACTAGCGGGAGAACCGGGGAGCTGTTTTTT. Its protein is CASSLAYGTSGRTGELFF. The full variable domain, with the rest looked up from reference TRBV5-4 and TRBJ2-2, is ETGVTQSPTHLIKTRGQQVTLRCSSQSGHNTVSWYQQALGQGPQFIFQYYREEENGRGNFPPRFSGLQFPNYSSELNVNALELDDSALYLCASSLAYGTSGRTGELFFGEGSRLTVL.

The chain has TRBV6-4 and TRBJ2-1, with TRBD2 matching 9 bases. CDR3 length equals 14 residues. Germline V gene sequence: CDR1 MRHNA, CDR2 SNTAGT. The J segment lost 9 bases and the V segment lost 7 bases, leaving 10 bases of the junction unmatched. CDR3 sequence reads: CASKFSGSSGEQFF. In nucleotides, the CDR3 is TGTGCCAGCAAATTTAGCGGGAGCTCGGGTGAGCAGTTCTTC.

This rearrangement joins TRBV6-1 to TRBJ1-4; D is ambiguous. Germline V gene lookup returns CDR1 MNHNS and CDR2 SASEGT. The V gene lost 6 bases and the J gene lost 4 bases, with 9 bases spanning the gap. The CDR3 is made up of 13 amino acids. CDR3 sequence (DNA): TGTGCCAGCAGGGACCGATTTAATGAAAAACTGTTTTTT. Its translation: CASRDRFNEKLFF.

The V call is TRBV7-2, the J call TRBJ1-6; D uncertain. Germline lookup yields CDR1 SGHTA and CDR2 FQGNSA. The CDR3 extends over 14 amino acids. V was shortened by 0 bases and J by 7 bases, with 7 bases between the two germline ends. This CDR3 is CASSLALGNSPLHF. The CDR3 nucleotides are TGTGCCAGCAGCTTAGCGCTGGGGAATTCACCCCTCCACTTT.

The V and J genes are TRBV5-5 and TRBJ2-1, with 11 bases matching TRBD2. CDR3 length: 15 residues. Germline values: CDR1 SGHKS, CDR2 YYEKEE (reference sequence). The V and J ends lost 4 bases and 3 bases, in that order; junction bases with no gene match: 3. CDR3 nucleotides: TGTGCCAGCAGCCTAGCGGGGGGCCTCTACAATGAGCAGTTCTTC. As protein: CASSLAGGLYNEQFF.

This rearrangement joins TRBV5-4 to TRBJ1-3; a weak D match, TRBD1 (5 bases). The CDR3 sequence is 16 residues long. Germline V gene sequence: CDR1 SGHNT, CDR2 YYREEE (reference sequence). V lost 2 bases, J lost 0 bases, and 12 bases lay in between. CDR3 region: CASSFSGLVSGNTIYF. The CDR3 DNA reads as TGTGCCAGCAGCTTCTCGGGACTGGTCTCTGGAAACACCATATATTTT.

The genes are TRBV21-1 and TRBJ2-2; TRBD1, the D gene given by the table, was not confirmed from the DNA. TRBV21-1 is given as a pseudogene. This CDR3 region has 19 residues. CDR3 coding DNA: TGTGCCAGCAGCGAAAAAAGGGCACGGAGACAGGGTAGGACCGGGGAGCTGTTTTTT. As protein: CASSEKRARRQGRTGELFF.